This T cell receptor (beta chain) comes out of a study of T cell clones after liver transplantation. Turning to the study itself: In this trial, immunosuppression withdrawal was attempted within 2 years of liver transplant. Subjects received no induction therapy and standard immunosuppression until randomization at 12-24 months post-transplant. Study-wide results and limits: A larger donor-reactive than third-party decline suggested partial antigen-specific deletion.

TCRdb's copy holds only in-frame clones and misses some; the assay was immunoSEQ multiplex PCR. The repertoire includes around 30,000 clones, 90% to 95% of them detected once, and 25% to 30% sits in the top ten. Notes on this clone: What it binds is not known.

The TCR originated in a human patient who received a liver transplant. Some T cells may originate from the graft donor. Sequencing used CD8+ T cells from blood, obtained 12 months after liver transplant.

The CDR3 protein is CASTPLVSYEQYF. Here the CDR3 DNA reads TGTGCCAGCACCCCACTAGTTTCCTACGAGCAGTACTTC. The V call is TRBV7-8, the J call TRBJ2-7; weak D call: TRBD2 (5 bases). The CDR3 contains 13 residues. Germline V gives CDR1 SGHVS, CDR2 FQNEAQ. Trimming shortened V by 7 bases and J by 1 base, and 11 bases separated the two germline ends.